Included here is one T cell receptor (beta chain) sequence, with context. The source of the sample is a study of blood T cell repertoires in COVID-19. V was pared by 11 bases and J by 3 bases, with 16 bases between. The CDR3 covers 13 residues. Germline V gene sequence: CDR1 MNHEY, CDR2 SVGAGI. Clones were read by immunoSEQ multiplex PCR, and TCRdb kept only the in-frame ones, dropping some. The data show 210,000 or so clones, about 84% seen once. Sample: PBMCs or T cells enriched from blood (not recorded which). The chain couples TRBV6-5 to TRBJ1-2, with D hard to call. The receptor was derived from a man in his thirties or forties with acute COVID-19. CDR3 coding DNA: TGTGCCGTACGTTTGAGTGGAGACTATGGCTACACCTTC. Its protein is CAVRLSGDYGYTF.